The subject of this entry is one TCR beta chain. This sample is drawn from a study of CD8 T cells in Susac syndrome. About the study: Sequencing included Susac syndrome patients, over five of them with active disease and eight in remission. Intravenous immunoglobulin alone or corticosteroids were being given to patients with Susac syndrome at blood draw, unless they were therapy-naive.

The CDR3 length is 11 residues. Trimming stripped 3 bases from V and 5 bases from J, with 7 bases between. Germline V CDR1 and CDR2: SQVTM, ANQGSEA. Reverse transcription used roughly 0.5 to 1 ug RNA and random hexamers. The CDR3 of TCR beta was amplified by immunoSEQ multiplex PCR across 54 Vbeta and 13 Jbeta. TCRdb itself ran the immunoSEQ multiplex PCR reads through MiXCR, one entry per CDR3 protein. This sample has 85,000 to 120,000 distinct CDR3 sequences, with 94% found just once. The chain combines TRBV29-1 with TRBJ1-1; D gene unclear. This receptor was taken from a human donor with Susac syndrome. Sequenced sample: CD8+ T cells from PBMCs. Written as DNA, the CDR3 is TGCAGCGTTGAGTTTCGGACTGAAGCTTTCTTT. This encodes CSVEFRTEAFF.